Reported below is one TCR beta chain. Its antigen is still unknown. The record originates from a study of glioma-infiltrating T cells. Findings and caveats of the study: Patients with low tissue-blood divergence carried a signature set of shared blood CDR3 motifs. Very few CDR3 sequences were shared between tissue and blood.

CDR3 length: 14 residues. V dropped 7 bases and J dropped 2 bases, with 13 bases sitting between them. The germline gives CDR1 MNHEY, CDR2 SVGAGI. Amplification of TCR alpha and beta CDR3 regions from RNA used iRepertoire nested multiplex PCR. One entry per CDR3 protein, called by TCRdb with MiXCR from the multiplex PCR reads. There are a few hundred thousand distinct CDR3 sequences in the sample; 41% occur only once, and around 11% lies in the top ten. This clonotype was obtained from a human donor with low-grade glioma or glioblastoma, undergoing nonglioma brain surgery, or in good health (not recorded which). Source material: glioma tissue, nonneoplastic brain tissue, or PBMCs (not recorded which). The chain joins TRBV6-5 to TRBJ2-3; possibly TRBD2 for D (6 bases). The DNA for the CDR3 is TGTGCCAGCAAAAGGGGCGGGATCACAGATACGCAGTATTTT. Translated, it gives CASKRGGITDTQYF.